A single T cell receptor (beta chain) is shown here with its context. These data originate in a study of cytomegalovirus exposure and HLA in healthy donors. V gave up 4 bases and J gave up 8 bases; unmatched junction bases: 5. This CDR3 contains 14 residues. CDR1 and CDR2 from the germline V gene are MNHNY and SVGAGI (reference sequence). PCR involved 60 Vbeta and 13 Jbeta primers. TCRdb keeps only in-frame clones here, not all; method: immunoSEQ multiplex PCR. Of nearly 110,000 clones listed, around 69% are singletons. The sequencing sample was made of PBMCs. The V call is TRBV6-6, the J call TRBJ1-4; TRBD1 agrees at 9 bases. This TCR came from a man aged 18-30 years in good health and CMV-seronegative. For the CDR3, the DNA is TGTGCCAGCAGTTCAACCGGGACAGGGGAAAAACTGTTTTTT. It is translated as CASSSTGTGEKLFF.